This T cell receptor (beta chain) is from a study of shared clonotypes between healthy human individuals. Overall study context: Each donor had three CD4 naive, three CD4 memory, two CD8 naive and one CD8 memory plate.

Some clones are missing from TCRdb's copy, which holds only in-frame ones; the method was immunoSEQ multiplex PCR. The data show some 2,100,000 clones, just over 90% seen once. A few counts support this clone. CD8 cells classed as naive were CD45RO-negative and positively selected for CCR7, excluding terminally differentiated effector memory CD45RA+ cells. This clonotype was obtained from a man aged 18 to 30 in good health. Some clones in this sample may be carry-over from other donors' samples. The specimen sequenced was naive CD8+ T cells from PBMCs.

In DNA form, the CDR3 reads TGTGCCAGCAGCCAATGGACTAGCGGGGACTACGAGCAGTACTTC. Its protein product is CASSQWTSGDYEQYF. The chain uses TRBV2 and TRBJ2-7; 12 positions match TRBD2. CDR1 is SNHLY, CDR2 FYNNEI, per germline. The CDR3 consists of 15 residues. The J segment lost 3 bases and the V segment lost 6 bases, leaving 6 bases of the junction unmatched.